A single sample is the source of the 21 T cell receptor beta chains below, sequenced in a study of T cell responses to AZD1222 COVID-19 vaccine. Here immunoSEQ multiplex PCR was the method, and the copy in TCRdb shows in-frame clones only, minus some. The repertoire includes approximately 84,000 clones, 80% to 90% of them detected once, and 30% to 35% sits in the top ten. Sequenced here: peripheral blood, sampled on day 0 of AZD1222 vaccination. These receptors all come from an adult in good health.

This chain links TRBV28 with TRBJ2-7; no definite D call. The CDR3 totals 14 residues. Per the germline V gene, CDR1 is MDHEN and CDR2 is SYDVKM. The V end lost 6 bases, the J end lost 2 bases, and 14 bases lay between the germline ends. CDR3 sequence reads: CASRLRGSTYEQYF. The CDR3 DNA reads as TGTGCCAGCAGGCTTCGAGGTTCCACCTACGAGCAGTACTTC.

This sequence joins TRBV5-6 and TRBJ1-4, with TRBD1 matching 7 bases. V dropped 1 base and J dropped 7; count of bases not matched to a gene: 4. The CDR3 spans 14 residues. Germline V CDR1 and CDR2: SGHDT, YYEEEE. The CDR3 sequence is CASSLRQGSEKLFF. CDR3 DNA: TGTGCCAGCAGCTTGCGACAGGGTAGTGAAAAACTGTTTTTT. The full variable domain, its missing parts supplied by reference TRBV5-6 and TRBJ1-4, is DAGVTQSPTHLIKTRGQQVTLRCSPKSGHDTVSWYQQALGQGPQFIFQYYEEEERQRGNFPDRFSGHQFPNYSSELNVNALLLGDSALYLCASSLRQGSEKLFFGSGTQLSVL.

This clone was recorded only once. The chain recombines TRBV6-5 with TRBJ1-6; 10 bases line up with TRBD1. Trimming removed 10 bases from V and 3 bases from J; junction bases left unmatched: 6. This CDR3 comprises 15 residues. The V gene's germline CDR1 is MNHEY and CDR2 SVGAGI. The CDR3 DNA follows: TGTGCCATCACCCGGGACAGGGGCTATAATTCACCCCTCCACTTT. It yields the protein CAITRDRGYNSPLHF.

The chain links TRBV6-6 to TRBJ1-1; D call uncertain. Germline-derived CDR1 and CDR2 are MNHNY and SVGAGI (reference sequence). This CDR3 comprises 13 residues. V lost 4 bases to trimming and J lost 1 base, with 7 bases between them. Here the CDR3 reads CASSLKQNTEAFF. The DNA of the CDR3 is TGTGCCAGCAGTTTGAAACAGAACACTGAAGCTTTCTTT.

The chain recombines TRBV7-2 with TRBJ1-1, with D hard to call. Trimming removed 7 bases from V and 2 bases from J, with 14 bases in between. Germline CDR1 is SGHTA and CDR2 is FQGNSA. There are 14 residues in the CDR3. CDR3 nucleotide sequence: TGTGCCAGCATTCTCCGGGCAGAAAACACTGAAGCTTTCTTT. Amino acid sequence: CASILRAENTEAFF.

The chain joins TRBV11-2 to TRBJ1-1; no firm D call. The V end lost 1 base, the J end lost 8 bases, and 8 bases lay between the germline ends. The CDR3 is 12 amino acids. Looked up from germline, CDR1 is SGHAT and CDR2 is FQNNGV. CDR3 nucleotides: TGTGCCAGCAGCTTAGGAACCTTAGAAGCTTTCTTT. Protein product: CASSLGTLEAFF.

The J gene is TRBJ2-7, the V gene TRBV10-3, with a tentative D call TRBD2 (6 bases). V lost 7 bases and J 0 bases, leaving 16 bases between the germline ends. The CDR3 runs to 15 residues. CDR1 is ENHRY, CDR2 SYGVKD, per germline. This CDR3 is CAIKGGGENSYEQYF. The CDR3 DNA reads as TGTGCCATCAAGGGTGGCGGGGAGAACTCCTACGAGCAGTACTTC.

V and J are TRBV7-2 and TRBJ1-6; 9 bases are a match to TRBD1. This CDR3 has 17 amino acids. V trimming: 1 base; J trimming: 7 bases; junction bases outside the gene matches: 8. Germline CDR1 reads SGHTA; CDR2 reads FQGNSA. CDR3 sequence (DNA): TGTGCCAGCAGCTTAGACCCAACAGGGGGCGCGAATTCACCCCTCCACTTT. This codes for CASSLDPTGGANSPLHF.

CDR3 protein: CASSLGLRGRSYNEQFF. DNA of the CDR3: TGTGCCAGCAGCTTAGGTTTGCGGGGACGCTCCTACAATGAGCAGTTCTTC. The chain is built from TRBV7-9 and TRBJ2-1; maybe TRBD2 (6 bases). Germline V lookup: CDR1 SEHNR, CDR2 FQNEAQ (reference sequence). The CDR3 runs 17 residues. The V end lost 1 base, the J end lost 0 bases, and 13 bases lay between the germline ends.

The V call is TRBV7-3, the J call TRBJ2-5, with TRBD2 matching over 10 bases. The V gene's germline CDR1 is SGHTA and CDR2 FQGTGA. The CDR3 is made up of 15 amino acids. J was trimmed by 1 base and V by 5 bases; bases with no gene match: 4. Here the CDR3 DNA reads TGTGCCAGCAGCCGGACTAGCGGACTCCAAGAGACCCAGTACTTC. Its translation is CASSRTSGLQETQYF.

The rearrangement uses TRBV5-1 and TRBJ2-1; 14 nucleotides agree with TRBD2. This CDR3 comprises 17 residues. V was clipped by 4 bases and J by 5 bases; unmatched bases: 8. Germline V lookup: CDR1 SGHRS, CDR2 YFSETQ. DNA of the CDR3: TGCGCCAGCAGCCGCGGGACTAGCGGGAGACTGAACAATGAGCAGTTCTTC. Encoded protein: CASSRGTSGRLNNEQFF.

The CDR3 DNA follows: TGTGCCAGCAGTGATATAGCGGGAGTCGGTGGGGATACGCAGTATTTT. This encodes CASSDIAGVGGDTQYF. The chain employs TRBV27 and TRBJ2-3; 9 positions match TRBD2. The CDR3 extends over 16 amino acids. The germline V gene has CDR1 MNHEY and CDR2 SMNVEV (reference sequence). The J segment lost 6 bases and the V segment lost 5 bases, leaving 12 bases of the junction unmatched.

The chain couples TRBV5-6 to TRBJ1-2; D perhaps matches TRBD1 (6 bases). Looked up from germline, CDR1 is SGHDT and CDR2 is YYEEEE. This CDR3 comprises 15 residues. Trimming removed 2 bases at V and 1 base at J, with 12 bases between. The CDR3 is CASSLRGGLNYGYTF. The CDR3 nucleotides are TGTGCCAGCAGCTTACGAGGGGGACTTAACTATGGCTACACCTTC.

This rearrangement joins TRBV7-6 to TRBJ1-1; 7 bases agree with TRBD1. Unmatched junction bases numbered 10, after V lost 5 bases and J lost 4 bases. Germline V gene sequence: CDR1 SGHVS, CDR2 FNYEAQ. CDR3 size: 15 residues. The CDR3 reads CASSQGEGRATEAFF. In DNA form, the CDR3 reads TGTGCCAGCAGCCAGGGGGAGGGTAGGGCCACTGAAGCTTTCTTT. The whole variable domain, filled in from reference TRBV7-6 and TRBJ1-1, reads GAGVSQSPRYKVTKRGQDVALRCDPISGHVSLYWYRQALGQGPEFLTYFNYEAQQDKSGLPNDRFSAERPEGSISTLTIQRTEQRDSAMYRCASSQGEGRATEAFFGQGTRLTVV.

The gene calls are TRBV6-1 and TRBJ2-7; D is unresolved. With 3 bases removed from V and 0 bases from J, the gap between germline ends came to 9 bases. Germline V lookup: CDR1 MNHNS, CDR2 SASEGT. The CDR3 contains 14 residues. The CDR3 spells CASSEAGSSYEQYF. The DNA for the CDR3 is TGTGCCAGCAGTGAGGCAGGAAGCTCCTACGAGCAGTACTTC.

This rearrangement joins TRBV19 to TRBJ1-2; D is unresolved. Trimming shortened V by 5 bases and J by 2 bases, and 18 bases separated the two germline ends. CDR1 and CDR2 from the germline V gene are LNHDA and SQIVND (reference sequence). The CDR3 has 16 amino acids. CDR3 bases: TGTGCCAGTAGTGCCTTGGAAACCCTTTCAAACTATGGCTACACCTTC. Translation: CASSALETLSNYGYTF.

The V and J genes are TRBV27 and TRBJ2-1; D is uncertain. The CDR3 extends over 13 amino acids. Trimming left V 2 bases short and J 10 bases short, with 12 bases between. Looked up from germline, CDR1 is MNHEY and CDR2 is SMNVEV (reference sequence). CDR3: CASSLAPLREQFF. DNA for the CDR3: TGTGCCAGCAGTTTAGCTCCCCTCAGGGAGCAGTTCTTC.

The chain combines TRBV6-5 with TRBJ1-2; D uncertain. The CDR3 length is 13 residues. V lost 5 bases, J lost 4 bases, and 11 bases lay in between. From germline, CDR1 is MNHEY and CDR2 SVGAGI. For the CDR3, the DNA is TGTGCCAGCAGTCGACAAGAGAGCTATGGCTACACCTTC. Translated: CASSRQESYGYTF.

The chain uses TRBV11-2 and TRBJ2-1; 15 bases are shared with TRBD2. The CDR3 totals 17 residues. Germline V gives CDR1 SGHAT, CDR2 FQNNGV. Trimming removed 4 bases from V and 6 bases from J; junction bases left unmatched: 7. In DNA form, the CDR3 reads TGTGCCAGCAGCTATTGGACTAGCGGGAGGGCCAGCAATGAGCAGTTCTTC. Protein: CASSYWTSGRASNEQFF.

The J gene is TRBJ2-7, the V gene TRBV7-2; D unclear. Trimming stripped 1 base from V and 3 bases from J, with 7 bases between. CDR1 SGHTA and CDR2 FQGNSA come from the germline V gene. CDR3 length: 13 amino acids. The CDR3 nucleotides are TGTGCCAGCAGCTTAGGGGAAGTCTACGAGCAGTACTTC. It encodes CASSLGEVYEQYF.

The chain carries TRBV19 and TRBJ1-1; D is ambiguous. The ends were cut back, 5 bases at V and 4 bases at J, with 8 bases in the middle. CDR3 size: 12 residues. Germline-derived CDR1 and CDR2 are LNHDA and SQIVND (reference sequence). CDR3 DNA sequence: TGTGCCAGTAGTGACATGGTCACTGAAGCTTTCTTT. It yields the protein CASSDMVTEAFF.